The rows below give T cell receptor beta chains drawn from one sample of a study of chemoradiotherapy in HPV16-positive cancers. Using immunoSEQ multiplex PCR, the repertoire was profiled, and TCRdb retains in-frame clones only, with some absent. The profile shows tens of thousands of clones, over 80% of them singletons. The input for sequencing was blood, taken from a patient who underwent chemoradiotherapy. These receptors all stem from a human donor with HPV-associated anogenital cancer. CDR3s leave out the opening cysteine and the closing phenylalanine or tryptophan.

V gene	J gene	CDR3 protein
TRBV19	TRBJ1-5	ASSIVPYSNQPQH
TRBV30	TRBJ2-1	AWSASNRNNEQF
TRBV7-3	TRBJ1-1	ASSSDGQGSEAF
TRBV7-9	TRBJ2-7	ASSDGPYPYEQY
TRBV14	TRBJ2-5	ASSQAYRGQETQY
TRBV6-5	TRBJ1-2	ASSYSGGEAYT
TRBV28	TRBJ1-1	ASSYTGGTEAF
TRBV5-4	TRBJ2-5	ASSLFQYQETQY
TRBV18	TRBJ1-1	ASSPGQNTEAF
TRBV30	TRBJ1-4	AWSKGILGRPGEKLF
TRBV19	TRBJ2-7	ASSTQTGSYEQY
TRBV5-5	TRBJ2-1	ASSVGLQTYNEQF
TRBV29-1	TRBJ1-1	SVGQALGTEAF
TRBV18	TRBJ1-2	ASSPGSSHT
TRBV7-9	TRBJ1-2	ASSLAEGAVNYGYT
TRBV7-9	TRBJ2-3	ASSQTITQY
TRBV7-6	TRBJ2-1	ASSTLAGDNEQF
TRBV6-6	TRBJ1-1	ASSDSPIMNTEAF
TRBV19	TRBJ1-2	ASSFQANYGYT
TRBV10-3	TRBJ2-6	AIRQGSDGANVLT
TRBV5-1	TRBJ2-3	ASSLFGGDSTDTQY
TRBV2	TRBJ2-5	ASSEELTPTQY
TRBV27	TRBJ2-7	ASSRLTGPYEQY
TRBV19	TRBJ1-5	ASSRGTGGIQPQH
TRBV15	TRBJ2-2	ATSRDVGTGELF
TRBV25-1	TRBJ2-3	ASSDTADTQY
TRBV5-1	TRBJ1-5	ASSYSPGNQPQH
TRBV5-1	TRBJ2-3	ASSSSAASTDTQY
TRBV19	TRBJ1-6	ASSIGEVRGSPLH
TRBV1	TRBJ2-5	TSSHEMEGGYQETQY
TRBV27	TRBJ2-3	ASSWAGGITDTQY
TRBV18	TRBJ2-3	ASSRLAEADTQY
TRBV11-2	TRBJ2-1	ASSLGGAQNEQF
TRBV11-3	TRBJ2-6	ASSPGRSSGANVLT
TRBV11-2	TRBJ1-1	ASSLLSRQGNTEAF
TRBV28	TRBJ1-1	ASSLGWAGDAF
TRBV7-2	TRBJ2-7	ASSFHQGAYEQY
TRBV10-1	TRBJ2-7	ASSENIGGAYEQY
TRBV6-6	TRBJ2-7	ASSYTTMGDEQY